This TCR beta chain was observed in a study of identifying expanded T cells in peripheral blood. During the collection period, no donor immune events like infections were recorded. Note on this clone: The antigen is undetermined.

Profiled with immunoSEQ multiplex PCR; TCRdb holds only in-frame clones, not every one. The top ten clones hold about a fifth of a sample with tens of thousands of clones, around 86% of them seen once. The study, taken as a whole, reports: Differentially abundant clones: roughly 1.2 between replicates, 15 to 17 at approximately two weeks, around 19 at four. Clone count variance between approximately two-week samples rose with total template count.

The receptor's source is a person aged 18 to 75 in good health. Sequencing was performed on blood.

CDR3 nucleotides: TGCGCCAGCAGCTTGAATACAGGCAGGGCATCCAGGATAGCTTTCTTT. Protein product: CASSLNTGRASRIAFF. The gene calls are TRBV5-1 and TRBJ1-1, with D tentatively TRBD1 (5 bases). V was cut by 1 base and J by 10 bases, with 23 bases left in between. CDR3 length equals 16 residues. The germline V gene has CDR1 SGHRS and CDR2 YFSETQ.